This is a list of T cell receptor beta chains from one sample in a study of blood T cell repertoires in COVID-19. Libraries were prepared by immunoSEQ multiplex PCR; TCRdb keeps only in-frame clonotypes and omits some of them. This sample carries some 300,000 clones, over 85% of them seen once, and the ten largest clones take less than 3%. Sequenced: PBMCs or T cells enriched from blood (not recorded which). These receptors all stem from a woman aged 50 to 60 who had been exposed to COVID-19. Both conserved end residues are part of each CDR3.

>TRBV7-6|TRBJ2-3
CASSFGRGSGTDTQYF
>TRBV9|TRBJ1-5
CASGRQHNQPQHF
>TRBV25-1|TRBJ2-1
CASSVGVYSYNEQFF
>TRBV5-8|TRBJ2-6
CASSLFGANVLTF
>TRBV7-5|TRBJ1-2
CARSFNHPVPPWDTQNYGYTF
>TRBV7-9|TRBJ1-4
CASSLALDRGNEKLFF
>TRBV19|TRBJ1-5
CASSIGDFSNQPQHF
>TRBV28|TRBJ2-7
CASSGRNLGIYEQYF
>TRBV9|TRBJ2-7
CASSVDVTEVDEQYF
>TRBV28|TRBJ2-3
CASSLDQGYGTQYF
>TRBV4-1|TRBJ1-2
CASSQHSQGYGYTF
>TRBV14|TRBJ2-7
CASSPSQTAYEQYF
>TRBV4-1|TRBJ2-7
CASSQEPGQVYGFSYEQYF
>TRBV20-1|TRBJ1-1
CSAQLPGEAFF
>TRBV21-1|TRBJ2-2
CASTDPPDREDGELFF
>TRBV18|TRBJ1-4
CASSRGQGAATNEKLFF
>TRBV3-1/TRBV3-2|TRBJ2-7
CASSQDLGGFVTYEQYF
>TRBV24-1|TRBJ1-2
CATSDRETGSYGYTF
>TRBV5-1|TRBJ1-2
CASSLATGTGYIYGYTF
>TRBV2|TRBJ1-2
CASSDQGPYGYTF
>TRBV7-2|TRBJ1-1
CASSLVTGANTEAFF
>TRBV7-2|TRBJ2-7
CASRGGKDYEQYF
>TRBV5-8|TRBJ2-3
CASSLSGGSADTQYF
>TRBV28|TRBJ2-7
CAISRQLPYEQYF
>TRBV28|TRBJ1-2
CASSTHPGANYGYTF
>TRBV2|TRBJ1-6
CASRENGDSPLHF
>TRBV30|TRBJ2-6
CAWRDWDKGAGANVLTF
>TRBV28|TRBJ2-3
CASTFLADWVAGTDTQYF
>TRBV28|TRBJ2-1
CASSTRQGGRYNEQFF
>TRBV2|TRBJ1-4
CASSRGEAGIEKLFF
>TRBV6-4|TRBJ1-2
CASSVAGGSGYTF
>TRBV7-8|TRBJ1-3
CASSPSPRGRGNTIYF
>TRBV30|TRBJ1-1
CAWSLLGQRLNTEAFF
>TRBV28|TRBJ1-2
CASTTGGPPTDNYGYTF
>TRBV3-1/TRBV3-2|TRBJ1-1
CASSQVAGSEAFF
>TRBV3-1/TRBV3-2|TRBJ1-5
CASSQDRSNQPQHF
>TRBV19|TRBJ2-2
CASSRGGDTGELFF
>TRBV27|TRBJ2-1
CASSFPDRGDEQFF
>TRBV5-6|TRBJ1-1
CASSSQNQKEAFF
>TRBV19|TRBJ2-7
CASSSRQGAYEQYF
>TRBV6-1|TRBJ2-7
CASSDFSPGTRYEQYF
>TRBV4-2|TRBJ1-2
CASSQPDSPYGYTF
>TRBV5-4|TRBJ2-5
CASSAPSGQETQYF
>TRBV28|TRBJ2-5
CASSSAQGIRETQYF
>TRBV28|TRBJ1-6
CASRKQGASPLHF
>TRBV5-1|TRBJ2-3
CASSLARQEDTQYF
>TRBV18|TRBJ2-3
CASSTERLRKTDTQYF